The sequence of this TCR beta chain was determined in a study of shared clonotypes between healthy human individuals. Study-level findings and limits: Larger estimated richness was generally recorded for naive subsets relative to memory subsets. Relative to their counterparts shared across all four donors, non-shared clonotypes exhibited diminished generation probabilities.

Here immunoSEQ multiplex PCR was the method, and the copy in TCRdb shows in-frame clones only, minus some. The data hold about 1 million clones, with more than 60% observed a single time. V lost 1 base and J lost 6, with 10 bases in between. Per germline, CDR1 WNHNN and CDR2 SYGVQD (reference sequence). The length of the CDR3 is 14 residues. As to this clone: Its specificity is unknown.

This receptor was taken from a man between 18 and 35 years old in good health. The chain employs TRBV10-1 and TRBJ2-1; D not resolved. Sequenced sample: memory CD4+ T cells sorted from blood. Specified subset: CD45RA-negative fraction. The CDR3 DNA is TGCGCCAGCAGTGAGTATGGGGTACGCAATGAGCAGTTCTTC. Residues: CASSEYGVRNEQFF.